This TCR beta chain was profiled in a study of PD-1 blockade in mismatch repair-deficient tumors. Whole-study context: Patients had around 11 mismatch repair-deficient cancer types, all previously treated and progressing. General study points: Rapid post-treatment expansion, then contraction, generally preceding radiologic response, marked tumor-resident clones.

Sequencing was performed with immunoSEQ multiplex PCR; in TCRdb, only in-frame clones are kept and a portion is missing. The table lists around 38,000 clones, about four fifths of them singletons, with over 20% in the top ten. Mismatch repair deficiency was confirmed in all patients, by PCR or immunohistochemistry. The TCR-sequenced patients were three responders to pembrolizumab. This CDR3 is built from 12 residues. Trimming left V 7 bases short and J 5 bases short, with 12 bases between. Germline CDR1 reads SNHLY; CDR2 reads FYNNEI. Remarks on this clone: Antigen unknown.

The TCR comes from an adult with mismatch repair-deficient cancer. The rearrangement uses TRBV2 and TRBJ2-7; no reliable D call. The sample here was peripheral blood, taken 4 weeks after starting pembrolizumab. This chain's CDR3 is CASKGYEDEQYF. The CDR3 DNA follows: TGTGCCAGCAAGGGTTATGAGGACGAGCAGTACTTC.